Each of the 25 T cell receptor beta chains below was sequenced from the same sample in a study of CD8 T cells in Susac syndrome. Reverse transcription of 0.5 to 1 ug RNA was performed with random hexamers. One entry per CDR3 protein, called by TCRdb with MiXCR from the immunoSEQ multiplex PCR reads. The repertoire has approximately 150,000 distinct CDR3 sequences, roughly 95% of them found once; the top ten carry almost 0.095%. Material: CD4+ T cells from PBMCs. Every receptor here comes from a human donor with multiple sclerosis.

The genes are TRBV5-6 and TRBJ1-5; the D gene is possibly TRBD1 (6 bases). The CDR3 is 15 amino acids. Per the germline V gene, CDR1 is SGHDT and CDR2 is YYEEEE. Between the trimmed V and J ends, which lost 1 base and 3 bases, there was a span of 11 bases. The CDR3 DNA reads as TGTGCCAGCAGCTTGAGGACAGCCGACAATCAGCCCCAGCATTTT. This gives the protein CASSLRTADNQPQHF.

The chain combines TRBV25-1 with TRBJ2-7; D is undetermined. CDR1 and CDR2 (germline): MGHDK, SYGVNS. Trimming took off 9 bases at V and 4 bases at J, with 16 bases between the two ends. The CDR3 spans 13 residues. CDR3 in DNA: TGTGCCAGTAGGACGGCGGAACAGTACGAGCAGTACTTC. It specifies CASRTAEQYEQYF.

The chain's CDR3 is CASSQAEEEGGYTF. CDR3 nucleotide sequence: TGTGCCAGCAGCCAAGCGGAGGAGGAGGGCGGCTACACCTTC. The chain carries TRBV4-2 and TRBJ1-2, with D hard to call. There are 14 residues in the CDR3. Trimming left V 1 base short and J 8 bases short, with 14 bases between. Per germline, CDR1 LGHNA and CDR2 YNFKEQ.

The rearrangement links TRBV24-1 to TRBJ2-5; D uncertain. The CDR3 is made up of 12 amino acids. Trimming pared 4 bases from V and 7 bases from J, leaving 9 bases between. Germline CDR1 reads KGHDR; CDR2 reads SFDVKD. CDR3 residues: CATSDGDRTQYF. The DNA of the CDR3 is TGTGCCACCAGTGACGGCGACCGGACCCAGTACTTC.

The V gene is TRBV10-3, the J gene TRBJ2-7; 7 nucleotides match TRBD1. The germline V gene has CDR1 ENHRY and CDR2 SYGVKD. The trim removed 7 bases at V and 5 bases at J, leaving 8 bases unmatched. This CDR3 is 13 amino acids long. The CDR3 sequence: CAIIDRDNDEQYF. The CDR3 DNA follows: TGTGCCATCATCGACAGGGATAACGACGAGCAGTACTTC.

The V and J genes are TRBV30 and TRBJ1-4; D uncertain. Germline V gives CDR1 GTSNPN, CDR2 SVGIG (reference sequence). The CDR3 is 12 amino acids. Trimming took 6 bases from V and 5 from J, leaving 10 bases between them. CDR3 sequence reads: CACNPQNEKLFF. The CDR3 DNA is TGTGCCTGTAACCCCCAGAATGAAAAACTGTTTTTT. The whole variable domain, remainder taken from reference TRBV30 and TRBJ1-4, is SQTIHQWPATLVQPVGSPLSLECTVEGTSNPNLYWYRQAAGRGLQLLFYSVGIGQISSEVPQNLSASRPQDRQFILSSKKLLLSDSGFYLCACNPQNEKLFFGSGTQLSVL.

V usage is TRBV25-1 and J usage is TRBJ1-5, with D possibly TRBD1 on 6 matching bases. CDR1 is MGHDK and CDR2 is SYGVNS in the germline V gene. Trimming shortened V by 0 bases and J by 5 bases, and 11 bases separated the two germline ends. This CDR3 is built from 15 residues. The CDR3 DNA sequence: TGTGCCAGCAGTGAATACGAGGGGGGCGATCAGCCCCAGCATTTT. This gives the protein CASSEYEGGDQPQHF.

The chain combines TRBV30 with TRBJ2-1, with 11 positions matching TRBD2. The CDR3 contains 15 residues. V was pared by 3 bases and J by 5 bases, with 6 bases of the junction left unmatched. The germline V gene encodes CDR1 GTSNPN and CDR2 SVGIG (reference sequence). CDR3 nucleotides: TGTGCCTGGAGCGGACTGGGACTAGCGGACAATGAGCAGTTCTTC. This translates into CAWSGLGLADNEQFF.

The table lists this clonotype with a few counts. The rearrangement joins TRBV7-2 to TRBJ2-7; either TRBD1 or TRBD2 may supply D (5 bases each). Germline assignment: CDR1 SGHTA and CDR2 FQGNSA. V was pared by 5 bases and J by 5 bases, with 10 bases between. The CDR3 runs 12 residues. CDR3 in DNA: TGTGCCAGCAGCCCGGGGCGGAACGAGCAGTACTTC. Amino acids: CASSPGRNEQYF.

V usage is TRBV19 and J usage is TRBJ2-3; 10 bases map to TRBD2. This CDR3 is built from 16 residues. V lost 2 bases and J lost 1; bases outside the gene matches: 3. Germline CDR1 LNHDA, CDR2 SQIVND (reference sequence). The CDR3 spells CASSIRSGRGTDTQYF. CDR3 nucleotides: TGTGCCAGTAGTATAAGGAGCGGGAGGGGCACAGATACGCAGTATTTT.

The genes are TRBV2 and TRBJ2-2; 8 positions match TRBD2. V was pared by 5 bases and J by 4 bases, with 3 bases of the junction left unmatched. Per the germline V gene, CDR1 is SNHLY and CDR2 is FYNNEI. The CDR3 extends over 14 amino acids. CDR3 in DNA: TGTGCCAGCAGTTTTAGCGGGACCACCGGGGAGCTGTTTTTT. Protein product: CASSFSGTTGELFF.

The rearrangement joins TRBV5-1 to TRBJ1-4; 8 bases align to TRBD1. The CDR3 sequence is 12 residues long. Germline V CDR1 and CDR2: SGHRS, YFSETQ. Trimming took 7 bases from V and 8 from J; bases not matched to a gene: 4. The CDR3 sequence is CASQGAEEKLFF. For the CDR3, the DNA is TGCGCCAGCCAGGGGGCAGAAGAAAAACTGTTTTTT. Full variable domain (remainder filled in from reference TRBV5-1 and TRBJ1-4): KAGVTQTPRYLIKTRGQQVTLSCSPISGHRSVSWYQQTPGQGLQFLFEYFSETQRNKGNFPGRFSGRQFSNSRSEMNVSTLELGDSALYLCASQGAEEKLFFGSGTQLSVL.

The V gene is TRBV6-1, the J gene TRBJ1-1; D may be TRBD1 (6 bases). This CDR3 has 17 amino acids. Germline assignment: CDR1 MNHNS and CDR2 SASEGT. Trimming cost V 6 bases and J 7 bases, with 27 bases left between them. The chain's CDR3 is CASSQEANKQGMVEAFF. The CDR3 nucleotides read TGTGCCAGCAGCCAAGAAGCTAACAAACAGGGAATGGTTGAAGCTTTCTTT.

The CDR3 sequence: CATQTTGGSQETQYF. The CDR3 DNA is TGTGCCACCCAAACGACAGGGGGAAGCCAAGAGACCCAGTACTTC. This sequence joins TRBV28 and TRBJ2-5; 9 bases map to TRBD1. The germline V gene has CDR1 MDHEN and CDR2 SYDVKM. After removal of 10 bases from V and 1 base from J, the junction contained 10 bases not matched to a gene. There are 15 residues in the CDR3.

V gene TRBV6-2 or TRBV6-3 combines with J gene TRBJ1-1; tentatively, D is TRBD1 (6 bases). The germline V gene encodes CDR1 MNHEY and CDR2 SVGEGT. The CDR3 is 13 amino acids. The V gene lost 0 bases and the J gene lost 11 bases, with 13 bases spanning the gap. CDR3 DNA: TGTGCCAGCAGTTACTCGCAGACAGGCTCGGCTTTCTTT. Protein product: CASSYSQTGSAFF.

The V and J genes are TRBV27 and TRBJ1-2, with 7 bases that match TRBD1. V lost 5 bases and J lost 4; bases outside the gene matches: 7. CDR3 length: 14 amino acids. Per germline, CDR1 MNHEY and CDR2 SMNVEV (reference sequence). The CDR3 nucleotides are TGTGCCAGCAGTCGAGGGGGACAGTCCTATGGCTACACCTTC. Encoded protein: CASSRGGQSYGYTF.

The genes are TRBV2 and TRBJ1-2, with D unresolved. This CDR3 is 12 amino acids long. Trimming shortened V by 4 bases and J by 4 bases, and 7 bases separated the two germline ends. Germline V CDR1 and CDR2: SNHLY, FYNNEI. CDR3 region: CASSGRGYGYTF. The DNA for the CDR3 is TGTGCCAGCAGTGGTCGCGGCTATGGCTACACCTTC.

The chain is built from TRBV20-1 and TRBJ2-2, with unresolved D. Trimming cost V 7 bases and J 0 bases, with 9 bases left between them. From germline, CDR1 is DFQATT and CDR2 SNEGSKA (reference sequence). The CDR3 is made up of 13 amino acids. Here the CDR3 DNA reads TGCAGTGTTAGGGCAGCGAACACCGGGGAGCTGTTTTTT. It specifies CSVRAANTGELFF.

The chain links TRBV23-1 to TRBJ1-2; D unclear. TRBV23-1 is identified as an open reading frame with a role that is uncertain. This CDR3 has 18 amino acids. Trimming cost V 4 bases and J 7 bases, with 28 bases left between them. The DNA of the CDR3 is TGCGCCAGCAGTCCCGGTCCTTTAGGGCGAGACTCATTCGGTGGCTACACCTTC. Translated: CASSPGPLGRDSFGGYTF.

This clonotype was picked up one time. The chain links TRBV7-9 to TRBJ2-3; 8 bases are a match to TRBD2. The CDR3 extends over 15 amino acids. Germline V CDR1 and CDR2: SEHNR, FQNEAQ (reference sequence). The V and J ends lost 5 bases and 1 base, in that order; junction bases with no gene match: 5. CDR3 region: CASSRPTSGTDTQYF. CDR3 coding DNA: TGTGCCAGCAGCCGTCCGACTAGCGGCACAGATACGCAGTATTTT. The whole variable domain, remainder taken from reference TRBV7-9 and TRBJ2-3, is DTGVSQNPRHKITKRGQNVTFRCDPISEHNRLYWYRQTLGQGPEFLTYFQNEAQLEKSRLLSDRFSAERPKGSFSTLEIQRTEQGDSAMYLCASSRPTSGTDTQYFGPGTRLTVL.

CDR3 nucleotides: TGCAGTGCTTGTGAAGGGCACACTGAAGCTTTCTTT. It is translated as CSACEGHTEAFF. The genes are TRBV20-1 and TRBJ1-1; D unclear. The CDR3 consists of 12 residues. Trimming stripped 5 bases from V and 3 bases from J, with 10 bases between. Germline CDR1 and CDR2: DFQATT and SNEGSKA (reference sequence).

This clonotype has only one observation. The chain recombines TRBV5-4 with TRBJ1-3, with D unclear. From germline, CDR1 is SGHNT and CDR2 YYREEE (reference sequence). The length of the CDR3 is 15 residues. The ends were cut back, 4 bases at V and 1 base at J, with 12 bases in the middle. CDR3 protein: CASSESYGSGNTIYF. The CDR3 bases are TGTGCCAGCAGCGAATCGTACGGTTCTGGAAACACCATATATTTT.

The chain joins TRBV2 to TRBJ2-7, with D tentatively TRBD1 or TRBD2 (6 bases each). Trimming stripped 6 bases from V and 6 bases from J, with 21 bases between. CDR3 length: 15 residues. The germline V gene has CDR1 SNHLY and CDR2 FYNNEI. The CDR3, as DNA: TGTGCCAGCAGGCAACTACTAGCAGGGGAACTCGAGCAGTACTTC. Its translation: CASRQLLAGELEQYF.

This chain uses TRBV4-3 with TRBJ2-4, with D tentatively TRBD2 (5 bases). V lost 0 bases and J 7 bases, leaving 16 bases between the germline ends. Germline CDR1 reads LGHNA; CDR2 reads YSLEER. The CDR3 spans 16 residues. The CDR3 here is CASSQDWRGRGNIQYF. The CDR3 DNA reads TGCGCCAGCAGCCAAGATTGGCGAGGGAGAGGGAACATTCAGTACTTC.

The chain links TRBV29-1 to TRBJ2-5; 10 positions match TRBD1. The CDR3 extends over 13 amino acids. Germline CDR1 reads SQVTM; CDR2 reads ANQGSEA. The trim removed 6 bases at V and 5 bases at J, leaving 6 bases unmatched. CDR3 sequence: CSVVWTGGETQYF. The DNA of the CDR3 is TGCAGCGTGGTCTGGACAGGGGGGGAGACCCAGTACTTC. Full variable domain (missing parts from reference TRBV29-1 and TRBJ2-5): SAVISQKPSRDICQRGTSLTIQCQVDSQVTMMFWYRQQPGQSLTLIATANQGSEATYESGFVIDKFPISRPNLTFSTLTVSNMSPEDSSIYLCSVVWTGGETQYFGPGTRLLVL.